A single sample gave rise to the 22 T cell receptor beta chains below, sequenced in a study of graft-versus-host responses after intestinal transplantation. Clones were read by immunoSEQ multiplex PCR, and TCRdb kept only the in-frame ones, dropping some. The sample holds 130,000 or so clones, about nine tenths seen once. No antigens are known for them. The specimen comprised unstimulated CD4+ T cells sorted from spleen or lymph node cells, sampled before intestinal transplant. All receptors come from a human donor who received an intestinal transplant.

V and J are TRBV7-3 and TRBJ2-6, with D unresolved. Germline assignment: CDR1 SGHTA and CDR2 FQGTGA. This CDR3 is 15 amino acids long. V was shortened by 2 bases and J by 2 bases, with 7 bases between the two germline ends. CDR3 sequence: CASSLEPTGANVLTF. CDR3 in DNA: TGTGCCAGCAGCTTAGAGCCGACTGGGGCCAACGTCCTGACTTTC.

The genes are TRBV28 and TRBJ1-1; TRBD1 matches at 8 bases. The CDR3 contains 19 residues. V lost 1 base and J lost 0; bases outside the gene matches: 13. The germline V gene encodes CDR1 MDHEN and CDR2 SYDVKM. This CDR3 reads CASSLLALRQGNMNTEAFF. The CDR3 bases are TGTGCCAGCAGTTTATTAGCCCTCAGACAGGGGAATATGAACACTGAAGCTTTCTTT.

V and J are TRBV4-1 and TRBJ2-7, with D perhaps given as TRBD1 or TRBD2 (5 bases each). The CDR3 runs to 14 residues. Germline V gives CDR1 MGHRA, CDR2 YSYEKL. V gave up 1 base and J gave up 1 base, with 8 bases separating them. CDR3 nucleotide sequence: TGCGCCAGCAGCCAAGGGGACGGATCCTACGAGCAGTACTTC. It codes for CASSQGDGSYEQYF.

The CDR3 region has the DNA TGTGCCAGCAGTTTCACAGCCGGGGCCAACGTCCTGACTTTC. Translation gives CASSFTAGANVLTF. The chain couples TRBV28 to TRBJ2-6; D is undetermined. V dropped 3 bases and J dropped 4 bases, with 7 bases sitting between them. From germline, CDR1 is MDHEN and CDR2 SYDVKM. This CDR3 has 14 amino acids.

The V and J genes are TRBV19 and TRBJ2-1, with 7 positions matching TRBD2. The V gene's germline CDR1 is LNHDA and CDR2 SQIVND (reference sequence). The junction had 9 bases not matched to a gene; V was cut back by 3 bases and J by 7 bases. CDR3 size: 15 residues. The CDR3 sequence: CASSISGIWGNEQFF. CDR3 sequence (DNA): TGTGCCAGTAGTATCAGCGGGATATGGGGTAATGAGCAGTTCTTC.

The V and J genes are TRBV4-1 and TRBJ1-3; 12 bases agree with TRBD1. The V gene's germline CDR1 is MGHRA and CDR2 YSYEKL. The CDR3 is 20 residues long. V was pared by 8 bases and J by 0 bases, with 17 bases of the junction left unmatched. CDR3 nucleotide sequence: TGCGCCAGCTCCCGGTCCGGGACAGGGGGCTCGGGCTCCTCTGGAAACACCATATATTTT. This codes for CASSRSGTGGSGSSGNTIYF.

This clone appeared a few times. The V call is TRBV6-6, the J call TRBJ2-5, with 7 bases lining up with TRBD1. J lost 4 bases, V lost 0 bases, and 5 bases had no gene match. This CDR3 is built from 15 residues. CDR1 is MNHNY, CDR2 SVGAGI, per germline (reference sequence). CDR3 sequence reads: CASSYSTGKGETQYF. Here the CDR3 DNA reads TGTGCCAGCAGTTACTCGACAGGGAAAGGAGAGACCCAGTACTTC.

The chain links TRBV15 to TRBJ1-2; D uncertain. V lost 0 bases and J lost 2, with 7 bases in between. The CDR3 totals 14 residues. From germline, CDR1 is LNHNV and CDR2 YYDKDF (reference sequence). CDR3: CATSRDTRNYGYTF. CDR3 sequence (DNA): TGTGCCACCAGCAGAGATACCAGAAACTATGGCTACACCTTC.

The chain links TRBV4-1 to TRBJ2-3; D is perhaps TRBD2 (6 bases). The CDR3 is made up of 18 amino acids. The germline V gene encodes CDR1 MGHRA and CDR2 YSYEKL. The V and J ends lost 0 bases and 7 bases respectively, with 23 bases between them. In DNA, the CDR3 is TGCGCCAGCAGCCAAGATTCTTGGCGGGGCTCAAGAGAAAATACGCAGTATTTT. It specifies CASSQDSWRGSRENTQYF.

This rearrangement joins TRBV6-5 to TRBJ2-1; 8 nucleotides align to TRBD2. Germline V gives CDR1 MNHEY, CDR2 SVGAGI. After removal of 2 bases from V and 10 bases from J, the junction contained 10 bases not matched to a gene. This CDR3 region has 15 residues. CDR3 amino acids: CASSYGTRSVYEQFF. The CDR3 DNA reads as TGTGCCAGCAGTTACGGGACTAGATCGGTGTACGAGCAGTTCTTC.

This chain joins TRBV6-6 and TRBJ2-7; D unresolved. Trimming removed 2 bases at V and 3 bases at J, with 5 bases between. CDR1 MNHNY and CDR2 SVGAGI come from the germline V gene (reference sequence). The CDR3 totals 12 residues. The CDR3 DNA is TGTGCCAGCAGTTACGTGAACTACGAGCAGTACTTC. It codes for CASSYVNYEQYF.

CDR3 region: CASSLTGGTPTWEQYF. The DNA of the CDR3 is TGTGCCAGCAGTTTGACAGGGGGTACTCCTACATGGGAGCAGTACTTC. The rearrangement uses TRBV6-5 and TRBJ2-7, with 9 bases identical to TRBD1. The germline V gene has CDR1 MNHEY and CDR2 SVGAGI. V lost 4 bases, J lost 7 bases, and 14 bases stayed unmatched. There are 16 residues in the CDR3.

The chain is built from TRBV19 and TRBJ2-3; possibly TRBD1 for D (5 bases). This CDR3 has 14 amino acids. V was shortened by 4 bases and J by 2 bases, with 10 bases between the two germline ends. CDR1 LNHDA and CDR2 SQIVND come from the germline V gene (reference sequence). In nucleotides, the CDR3 is TGTGCCAGTAGTAGTCGACAGATCACAGATACGCAGTATTTT. Encoded protein: CASSSRQITDTQYF. Drawing the rest from reference TRBV19 and TRBJ2-3, the complete variable domain is DGGITQSPKYLFRKEGQNVTLSCEQNLNHDAMYWYRQDPGQGLRLIYYSQIVNDFQKGDIAEGYSVSREKKESFPLTVTSAQKNPTAFYLCASSSRQITDTQYFGPGTRLTVL.

The V and J genes are TRBV5-1 and TRBJ2-7; TRBD2 aligns across 9 bases. Trimming took 0 bases from V and 2 from J; bases not matched to a gene: 12. There are 18 residues in the CDR3. The germline gives CDR1 SGHRS, CDR2 YFSETQ. This CDR3 is CASSLAFRLAGSTYEQYF. CDR3 nucleotides: TGCGCCAGCAGCTTGGCTTTCCGGCTAGCGGGATCAACCTACGAGCAGTACTTC.

This chain connects TRBV5-5 to TRBJ2-7, with D perhaps TRBD1 (6 bases). Germline CDR1 reads SGHKS; CDR2 reads YYEKEE (reference sequence). The CDR3 consists of 16 residues. The ends were cut back, 0 bases at V and 0 bases at J, with 13 bases in the middle. In DNA, the CDR3 is TGTGCCAGCAGCTTGGTCAGGGGTGGGAGCTCCTACGAGCAGTACTTC. Its protein is CASSLVRGGSSYEQYF.

Concerning this clone itself: The sample holds other DNA sequences that translate to the same CDR3. The chain links TRBV5-4 to TRBJ2-3, with D unresolved. The germline V gene encodes CDR1 SGHNT and CDR2 YYREEE (reference sequence). Trimming took 0 bases from V and 2 from J, leaving 16 bases between them. This CDR3 has 17 amino acids. The CDR3 DNA reads as TGTGCCAGCAGCTTGGTAGGGTCGGTAAGCCCCACAGATACGCAGTATTTT. It codes for CASSLVGSVSPTDTQYF.

The genes are TRBV19 and TRBJ1-2; D is uncertain. The CDR3 sequence is 10 residues long. Germline CDR1 is LNHDA and CDR2 is SQIVND (reference sequence). Trimming cost V 8 bases and J 2 bases, with 3 bases left between them. The CDR3 protein is CASFNYGYTF. The CDR3, as DNA: TGTGCCAGTTTCAACTATGGCTACACCTTC.

The chain recombines TRBV7-2 with TRBJ2-1, with TRBD2 identical over 8 bases. Germline V CDR1 and CDR2: SGHTA, FQGNSA. This CDR3 comprises 18 residues. Trimming cost V 5 bases and J 4 bases; bases outside gene matches: 16. The CDR3 nucleotides read TGTGCCAGCAGCCGACGATCAATTACTAGCGGACTTTACAATGAGCAGTTCTTC. It codes for CASSRRSITSGLYNEQFF.

This chain joins TRBV4-2 and TRBJ1-2; 9 bases map to TRBD1. The CDR3 is made up of 18 amino acids. The germline gives CDR1 LGHNA, CDR2 YNFKEQ. The junction had 16 bases not matched to a gene; V was cut back by 1 base and J by 7 bases. The CDR3 here is CASSQVRGQGFVSGGYTF. For the CDR3, the DNA is TGTGCCAGCAGCCAAGTCCGGGGACAGGGTTTTGTTTCTGGTGGCTACACCTTC.

This chain joins TRBV13 and TRBJ2-7; TRBD1 matches at 7 bases. The trim removed 5 bases at V and 4 bases at J, leaving 5 bases unmatched. Germline loops: CDR1 PRHDT, CDR2 FYEKMQ (reference sequence). This CDR3 has 13 amino acids. The CDR3 loop reads CASSPRQGYEQYF. Here the CDR3 DNA reads TGTGCCAGCAGCCCAAGACAGGGATACGAGCAGTACTTC.

The gene calls are TRBV27 and TRBJ1-2, with D unresolved. CDR3 length equals 18 residues. Deletions cut 4 bases from V and 0 bases from J, with 21 bases between. Germline V gives CDR1 MNHEY, CDR2 SMNVEV (reference sequence). The CDR3 loop reads CASSSSSGSPRANYGYTF. For the CDR3, the DNA is TGTGCCAGCAGTTCCAGCTCCGGATCCCCTAGAGCTAACTATGGCTACACCTTC.

A note on this clone: The junction differs from germline at one of its ends, possibly a read error. The V call is TRBV7-7, the J call TRBJ2-2; 11 nucleotides align to TRBD2. Germline lookup yields CDR1 SSHAT and CDR2 FNYEAQ (reference sequence). The CDR3 contains 14 residues. CDR3 nucleotide sequence: TGTGCTAGCAGGATAGCGGGAGGGACCGGGGAGCTGTTTTTT. Translated, it gives CASRIAGGTGELFF.